The entry below describes one T cell receptor (beta chain). Its antigen is as yet unknown. The sample belongs to a study of CD8+ T cells in alopecia areata. Study details: Patients took tofacitinib for 6 to 18 months, followed by 6 drug-free months.

Broader study findings: Sequencing of scalp tissue also captures the resident alphabeta T cells of normal skin.

PBMCs yielded sorted CD4+ and CD8+ T cells. In each case, RNA was isolated and then reverse transcribed into cDNA as the sequencing template. Assay used: immunoSEQ multiplex PCR; TCRdb lists only in-frame clones, some missing. The profile covers more than 150,000 clones, with around half appearing a single time and 15% to 20% taken by the ten largest. Sequences were derived from CD8+ T cells sorted from blood, sampled at week 0. The sequence derives from a human donor with alopecia areata.

The CDR3 DNA reads TGTGCCAGCAGCGTTGGTTCGGGGGAGATCTACGAGCAGTACTTC. It specifies CASSVGSGEIYEQYF. This sequence joins TRBV9 and TRBJ2-7; maybe TRBD2 (6 bases). This CDR3 region has 15 residues. In germline, CDR1 is SGDLS, CDR2 YYNGEE. The V and J ends lost 2 bases and 3 bases respectively, with 15 bases between them.